Following are 26 T cell receptor beta chains from one sample sequenced in a study of cytomegalovirus exposure and HLA in healthy donors. PCR amplification relied on 60 Vbeta primers (plus 13 Jbeta primers). Generated by immunoSEQ multiplex PCR, the TCRdb table keeps only in-frame clones and is missing some. The table includes roughly 110,000 clones, 71% detected once. Sequenced: PBMCs. These receptors all stem from a female donor in good health and CMV-seronegative.

The chain's CDR3 is CASSRGQSSLNEQYF. CDR3 nucleotide sequence: TGTGCCAGCAGCCGGGGTCAAAGCTCATTGAACGAGCAGTACTTC. The chain couples TRBV7-9 to TRBJ2-7, with D possibly TRBD2 on 5 matching bases. V dropped 5 bases and J dropped 5 bases, with 19 bases sitting between them. Germline-derived CDR1 and CDR2 are SEHNR and FQNEAQ (reference sequence). The CDR3 extends over 15 amino acids.

The genes are TRBV30 and TRBJ2-7, with 9 bases that match TRBD1. V gave up 5 bases and J gave up 5 bases; unmatched junction bases: 7. The CDR3 runs to 13 residues. CDR1 and CDR2 from the germline V gene are GTSNPN and SVGIG (reference sequence). The CDR3 DNA reads TGTGCCTGGGGTAGGGACAGGGTCCACGAGCAGTACTTC. This sequence encodes CAWGRDRVHEQYF. The variable domain in full, completed from reference TRBV30 and TRBJ2-7, reads SQTIHQWPATLVQPVGSPLSLECTVEGTSNPNLYWYRQAAGRGLQLLFYSVGIGQISSEVPQNLSASRPQDRQFILSSKKLLLSDSGFYLCAWGRDRVHEQYFGPGTRLTVT.

V gene TRBV5-4 combines with J gene TRBJ2-5; 13 bases line up with TRBD2. The CDR3 is 15 residues long. The germline V gene has CDR1 SGHNT and CDR2 YYREEE (reference sequence). V was clipped by 2 bases and J by 6 bases; unmatched bases: 4. CDR3 in amino acids: CASSFGLAGEQTQYF. The CDR3 nucleotides are TGTGCCAGCAGCTTTGGACTAGCGGGAGAACAGACCCAGTACTTC.

The chain is built from TRBV6-6 and TRBJ2-4; D gene ambiguous. Germline V CDR1 and CDR2: MNHNY, SVGAGI (reference sequence). V lost 6 bases and J lost 8, with 14 bases in between. This CDR3 is built from 13 residues. CDR3 sequence: CASSPRPKDIQYF. The CDR3, as DNA: TGTGCCAGCAGCCCTAGGCCGAAGGACATTCAGTACTTC.

The chain employs TRBV7-9 and TRBJ2-1; D unclear. V was clipped by 8 bases and J by 0 bases, with 8 bases between them. Germline CDR1 reads SEHNR; CDR2 reads FQNEAQ (reference sequence). The CDR3 length is 13 residues. CDR3 sequence reads: CASGRSSYNEQFF. Here the CDR3 DNA reads TGTGCCAGCGGAAGGAGCTCCTACAATGAGCAGTTCTTC.

The chain joins TRBV30 to TRBJ2-7, with 9 bases matching TRBD2. CDR1 is GTSNPN and CDR2 is SVGIG in the germline V gene (reference sequence). The CDR3 is made up of 13 amino acids. V shed 7 bases, J shed 5 bases, and the junction held 9 bases outside the gene matches. The CDR3 sequence: CAYRGGGIHEQYF. CDR3 coding DNA: TGTGCCTACCGCGGGGGGGGGATCCACGAGCAGTACTTC.

The rearrangement joins TRBV5-4 to TRBJ2-7; 9 bases agree with TRBD1. This CDR3 spans 15 amino acids. Germline V gene lookup returns CDR1 SGHNT and CDR2 YYREEE (reference sequence). V shed 4 bases and J 3 bases; nucleotides not matched to a gene: 8. This CDR3 is CASSRDRVSFYEQYF. The CDR3, as DNA: TGTGCCAGCAGCAGGGACAGGGTGAGTTTCTACGAGCAGTACTTC.

The rearrangement joins TRBV9 to TRBJ1-2; 8 bases are shared with TRBD1. CDR3 length equals 14 residues. The ends lost 4 bases at V and 3 bases at J; junction bases unmatched: 5. Germline values: CDR1 SGDLS, CDR2 YYNGEE. CDR3 DNA: TGTGCCAGCAGCACGGACAGGGCCGACTATGGCTACACCTTC. Protein: CASSTDRADYGYTF.

This clone was detected a few times. The rearrangement links TRBV7-2 to TRBJ2-7, with TRBD2 matching over 12 bases. There are 15 residues in the CDR3. Looked up from germline, CDR1 is SGHTA and CDR2 is FQGNSA. V dropped 5 bases and J dropped 5; count of bases not matched to a gene: 7. CDR3 in amino acids: CASSTSSGRGHEQYF. The CDR3 nucleotides are TGTGCCAGCAGCACTTCTAGCGGGAGGGGCCACGAGCAGTACTTC.

The genes are TRBV6-6 and TRBJ1-2; D remains ambiguous. CDR3 length equals 14 residues. Trimming removed 10 bases from V and 2 bases from J, with 17 bases in between. Looked up from germline, CDR1 is MNHNY and CDR2 is SVGAGI (reference sequence). This chain's CDR3 is CATLVGRINYGYTF. Written as DNA, the CDR3 is TGTGCCACCCTCGTGGGCAGGATCAACTATGGCTACACCTTC.

The chain couples TRBV7-9 to TRBJ2-6, with a possible D match to TRBD1 (6 bases). The CDR3 extends over 19 amino acids. Germline loops: CDR1 SEHNR, CDR2 FQNEAQ (reference sequence). Deletions cut 3 bases from V and 1 base from J, with 19 bases between. The CDR3 DNA is TGTGCCAGCAGCTTTAGGGGACAAGATCTTGGATCTGGGGCCAACGTCCTGACTTTC. As protein: CASSFRGQDLGSGANVLTF.

This clone was observed a handful of times. The chain links TRBV5-1 to TRBJ1-3; D is unresolved. V was clipped by 0 bases and J by 2 bases, with 12 bases between them. CDR1 SGHRS and CDR2 YFSETQ come from the germline V gene. CDR3 length: 16 residues. For the CDR3, the DNA is TGCGCCAGCAGCTTGGCGGGGAGAATGGCTGGAAACACCATATATTTT. Its protein is CASSLAGRMAGNTIYF. The whole variable domain, remainder taken from reference TRBV5-1 and TRBJ1-3, is KAGVTQTPRYLIKTRGQQVTLSCSPISGHRSVSWYQQTPGQGLQFLFEYFSETQRNKGNFPGRFSGRQFSNSRSEMNVSTLELGDSALYLCASSLAGRMAGNTIYFGEGSWLTVV.

V usage is TRBV11-2 and J usage is TRBJ2-1; a weak D match, TRBD2 (5 bases). The CDR3 length is 14 residues. Germline CDR1 is SGHAT and CDR2 is FQNNGV. V was pared by 5 bases and J by 1 base, with 9 bases between. CDR3 region: CASSPLASYNEQFF. The CDR3 DNA is TGTGCCAGCAGCCCCTTAGCGTCCTACAATGAGCAGTTCTTC.

V usage is TRBV6-1 and J usage is TRBJ2-7; D not certain. CDR1 and CDR2 from the germline V gene are MNHNS and SASEGT. This CDR3 has 11 residues. V shed 8 bases and J shed 1 base, with 6 bases lying between them. The CDR3 bases are TGTGCCAGCGAGAGGTCCTACGAGCAGTACTTC. Protein: CASERSYEQYF.

This chain links TRBV27 with TRBJ1-2, with D possibly being TRBD1 (6 bases). V lost 2 bases, J lost 3 bases, and 10 bases lay in between. The CDR3 length is 14 residues. Looked up from germline, CDR1 is MNHEY and CDR2 is SMNVEV (reference sequence). The CDR3 DNA reads TGTGCCAGCAGTTTAGGGGGCCGGGACTATGGCTACACCTTC. The encoded protein is CASSLGGRDYGYTF.

This chain links TRBV7-9 with TRBJ2-2, with 8 nucleotides matching TRBD1. CDR3 size: 15 residues. The V gene's germline CDR1 is SEHNR and CDR2 FQNEAQ (reference sequence). V shed 5 bases and J 4 bases; nucleotides not matched to a gene: 6. The CDR3 loop reads CASSPGQGFTGELFF. Here the CDR3 DNA reads TGTGCCAGCAGCCCCGGACAGGGATTCACCGGGGAGCTGTTTTTT.

This clone appeared a few times. V gene TRBV6-1 combines with J gene TRBJ2-3; possibly TRBD1 for D (6 bases). Trimming removed 8 bases at V and 6 bases at J, with 12 bases between. The CDR3 is made up of 12 amino acids. Per the germline V gene, CDR1 is MNHNS and CDR2 is SASEGT. The CDR3 coding sequence is TGTGCCAGCCAACCTCAGGGGGATACGCAGTATTTT. Encoded protein: CASQPQGDTQYF.

This clone was recorded a few times. The rearrangement uses TRBV30 and TRBJ1-1; 9 bases line up with TRBD1. Germline loops: CDR1 GTSNPN, CDR2 SVGIG (reference sequence). CDR3 length equals 16 residues. Trimming took 5 bases from V and 4 from J; bases not matched to a gene: 14. The CDR3 region is CAWERAQGAPSTEAFF. DNA of the CDR3: TGTGCCTGGGAGAGGGCACAGGGGGCGCCTTCCACTGAAGCTTTCTTT.

The chain employs TRBV15 and TRBJ2-2, with D hard to call. Germline CDR1 reads LNHNV; CDR2 reads YYDKDF (reference sequence). Trimming took 0 bases from V and 4 from J, leaving 9 bases between them. CDR3 length equals 15 residues. In DNA form, the CDR3 reads TGTGCCACCAGCAGAGATGGGCCTCCCACCGGGGAGCTGTTTTTT. Translation gives CATSRDGPPTGELFF. Full variable domain (missing parts from reference TRBV15 and TRBJ2-2): DAMVIQNPRYQVTQFGKPVTLSCSQTLNHNVMYWYQQKSSQAPKLLFHYYDKDFNNEADTPDNFQSRRPNTSFCFLDIRSPGLGDTAMYLCATSRDGPPTGELFFGEGSRLTVL.

Only a few counts were recorded for this clone. The chain carries TRBV14 and TRBJ2-2; perhaps TRBD2 as D (5 bases). Trimming took 3 bases from V and 2 from J, leaving 13 bases between them. CDR3 length: 16 residues. Germline V gene sequence: CDR1 SGHDN, CDR2 FVKESK. The CDR3 nucleotides are TGTGCCAGCAGCCAGAGGCTAGCTATAAACACCGGGGAGCTGTTTTTT. Protein product: CASSQRLAINTGELFF.

The V call is TRBV7-6, the J call TRBJ2-2, with a possible D match to TRBD2 (6 bases). The germline V gene encodes CDR1 SGHVS and CDR2 FNYEAQ. The CDR3 is 14 residues long. V shed 5 bases and J shed 9 bases, with 16 bases lying between them. The chain's CDR3 is CASSSRTIGRELFF. DNA for the CDR3: TGTGCCAGCAGCAGTCGGACTATTGGCCGGGAGCTGTTTTTT.

The V call is TRBV25-1, the J call TRBJ2-1, with 10 bases that match TRBD1. V gave up 8 bases and J gave up 9 bases; unmatched junction bases: 10. Germline assignment: CDR1 MGHDK and CDR2 SYGVNS. The CDR3 contains 14 residues. The CDR3 sequence is CASRRDRGFGEQFF. CDR3 nucleotide sequence: TGTGCCAGCCGCCGGGACAGGGGTTTCGGTGAGCAGTTCTTC.

The chain recombines TRBV9 with TRBJ2-3; a possible D gene is TRBD1 (6 bases). V was clipped by 3 bases and J by 4 bases, with 15 bases between them. Germline CDR1 and CDR2: SGDLS and YYNGEE. The CDR3 is 15 amino acids. The CDR3 is CASSGTPDSADTQYF. The DNA of the CDR3 is TGTGCCAGCAGCGGAACCCCGGACAGTGCAGATACGCAGTATTTT.

This chain joins TRBV11-2 and TRBJ2-1, with a weak D call TRBD2 (6 bases). V lost 1 base to trimming and J lost 4 bases, with 11 bases between them. The CDR3 consists of 15 residues. Germline V gene lookup returns CDR1 SGHAT and CDR2 FQNNGV. CDR3 sequence reads: CASSLGLGQYNEQFF. The CDR3 DNA reads as TGTGCCAGCAGCTTAGGACTAGGACAATACAATGAGCAGTTCTTC.

This chain links TRBV2 with TRBJ1-6; D possibly corresponds to TRBD1 (6 bases). CDR1 SNHLY and CDR2 FYNNEI come from the germline V gene. V lost 2 bases and J 7 bases, leaving 12 bases between the germline ends. The CDR3 totals 15 residues. As DNA, the CDR3 is TGTGCCAGCAGTGAAAGGGGGACGGGGAATTCACCCCTCCACTTT. This translates into CASSERGTGNSPLHF.

V and J are TRBV5-4 and TRBJ2-7, with TRBD1 identical over 9 bases. V shed 3 bases, J shed 4 bases, and the junction held 8 bases outside the gene matches. This CDR3 has 15 residues. Looked up from germline, CDR1 is SGHNT and CDR2 is YYREEE (reference sequence). CDR3 nucleotide sequence: TGTGCCAGCAGCTACCCGGGACAGGGTCGGTACGAGCAGTACTTC. Amino acid sequence: CASSYPGQGRYEQYF.